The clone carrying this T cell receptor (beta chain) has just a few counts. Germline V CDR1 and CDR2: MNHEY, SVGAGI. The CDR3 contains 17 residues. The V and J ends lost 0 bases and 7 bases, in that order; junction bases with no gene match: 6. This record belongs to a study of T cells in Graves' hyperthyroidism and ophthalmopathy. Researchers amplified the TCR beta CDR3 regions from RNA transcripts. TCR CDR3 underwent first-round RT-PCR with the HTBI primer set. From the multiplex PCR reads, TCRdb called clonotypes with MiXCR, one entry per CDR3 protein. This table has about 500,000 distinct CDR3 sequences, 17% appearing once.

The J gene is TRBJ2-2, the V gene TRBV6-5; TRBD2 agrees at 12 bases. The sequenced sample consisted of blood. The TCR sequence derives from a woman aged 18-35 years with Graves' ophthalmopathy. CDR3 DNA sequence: TGTGCCAGCAGTTACTCTTCTAGCGGGGGGGCCCACGGGGAGCTGTTTTTT. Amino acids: CASSYSSSGGAHGELFF.